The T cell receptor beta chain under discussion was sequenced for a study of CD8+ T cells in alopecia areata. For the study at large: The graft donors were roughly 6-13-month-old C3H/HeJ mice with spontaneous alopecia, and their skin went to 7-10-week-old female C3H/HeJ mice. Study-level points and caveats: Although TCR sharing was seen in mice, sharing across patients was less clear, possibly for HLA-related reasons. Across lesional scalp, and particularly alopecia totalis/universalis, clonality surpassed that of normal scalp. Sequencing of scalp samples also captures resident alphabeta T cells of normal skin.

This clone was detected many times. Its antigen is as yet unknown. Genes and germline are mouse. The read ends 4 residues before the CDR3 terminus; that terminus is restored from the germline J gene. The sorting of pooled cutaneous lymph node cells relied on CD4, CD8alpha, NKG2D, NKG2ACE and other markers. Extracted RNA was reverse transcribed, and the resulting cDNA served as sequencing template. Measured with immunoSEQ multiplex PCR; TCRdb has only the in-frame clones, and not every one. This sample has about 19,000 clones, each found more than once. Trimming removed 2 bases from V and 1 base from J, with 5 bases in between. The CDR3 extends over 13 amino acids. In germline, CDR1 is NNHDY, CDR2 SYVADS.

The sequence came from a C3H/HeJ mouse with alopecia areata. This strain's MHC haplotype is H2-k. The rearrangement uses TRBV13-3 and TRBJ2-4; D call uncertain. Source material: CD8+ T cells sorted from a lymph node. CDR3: CASSDWRQNTLYF. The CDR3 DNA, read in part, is TGTGCCAGCAGTGACTGGCGTCAAAAC.